This T cell receptor (beta chain) was sequenced in a study of identical twins (dated by TCRdb to the mid-2010s). Background on the whole study: To test whether fetal clonotypes persist, the study used deep sequencing on TCR alpha and beta repertoires from monozygotic twins, unrelated adults of various ages, and cord blood. To rule out contamination, replicate twin experiments were performed at different times with different library preparation protocols.

The research as a whole found: In monozygotic twins, recombination models systematically underestimated out-of-frame TCR alpha sharing, but the models matched the sharing seen between unrelated individuals. Compared with coincidental sharing between unrelated individuals, an excess of low generation-probability sequences was observed among out-of-frame TCR alpha sequences shared between twins. Because the same donors could not be followed over many years, the conclusions relied on cross-sectional statistical analysis. A weaker excess of twin sharing was found in beta out-of-frame sequences because the signal-to-noise ratio was lowered by fewer shared sequences. Fewer insertions were carried by abundant cord blood beta clonotypes; a weaker similar trend was observed in young adult naive repertoires, while no such trend was observed in memory repertoires. Zero-insertion analyses could be partly confounded by invariant T cells such as MAIT and iNKT, although diverse VJ usage argued against such confounding for most clonotypes.

To prepare the library, 5' RACE was applied. The sequencer was an Illumina HiSeq 2000. Template switching introduced a universal primer binding site; the final cDNA contained a unique molecular identifier, enabling accurate counting of TCR cDNA molecules. Specific primers in the conserved constant-segment region were used to synthesize first-strand cDNA for the TCR alpha and beta chains. To control for contamination, every cDNA library was double barcoded, receiving both a SMART-Mk sample barcode and Illumina barcodes. Two successive PCR steps introduced TruSeq adapter sequences along with Illumina sample barcodes. Sequencing of the TCR alpha and beta cDNA libraries was done on the Illumina HiSeq platform using custom primers. From the authors' description of their analysis: MiGEC processed the raw reads to extract unique molecular identifiers, while MiXCR was used to determine the CDR3 positions. For each individual, recombination models were inferred using an EM algorithm with the repgenHMM and IGoR tools. The tcR package in R was used for shared clonotype analysis, with sharing normalized by the product of cloneset sizes. To study raw recombination free of thymic and clonal selection effects, out-of-frame nonproductive sequences were analyzed. The public reads were quality trimmed at Q25 with fastp and then assembled into clones with MiXCR by TCRdb, keeping productive beta chains. Each CDR3 protein appears once, grouped with its most common genes and DNA. TCRdb's processing, not the authors', yielded these V and J calls. This sample gives 700,000 or so distinct CDR3 sequences in total; roughly 8% of them show up just once. The biggest ten clones account for roughly 0.97% of the sample.

The junction shows trimming of 8 bases on V and 6 bases on J, and the gene matches do not reach 10 bases of it. CDR3 length: 15 amino acids, cysteine to phenylalanine. Left in the record is the CDR3 DNA by itself, 45 bases read in frame from the first base. The CDR1 and CDR2 encoded by the germline V gene are MDHEN and SYDVKM. On this clonotype: The antigen it binds to is not known. No per-base quality is available; no much larger clone lies one base away.

All donors were healthy Caucasians. The twin cohort comprised three pairs of female monozygotic twins, all aged roughly 18 to 29 years. The RNA used for TCR libraries was isolated from peripheral blood mononuclear cells. These data also formed part of another study, on yellow fever vaccine responses in identical twins. Drawing on the second study: According to the authors, in identical twins the way T cells responded to vaccination appeared partly convergent and partly personalized. The study precisely tracked vaccine-responding T cell clones in identical twins.

Recombination connected TRBV28 to TRBJ2-2, and TRBD2 matches 9 of the central bases. The sequencing input was PBMCs. The receptor comes from a woman aged 18-29 years in good health. The DNA reads TGTGCCAGCTCCATGGCGGGAGGGCTGGCCGGGGAGCTGTTTTTT. Its protein is CASSMAGGLAGELFF.